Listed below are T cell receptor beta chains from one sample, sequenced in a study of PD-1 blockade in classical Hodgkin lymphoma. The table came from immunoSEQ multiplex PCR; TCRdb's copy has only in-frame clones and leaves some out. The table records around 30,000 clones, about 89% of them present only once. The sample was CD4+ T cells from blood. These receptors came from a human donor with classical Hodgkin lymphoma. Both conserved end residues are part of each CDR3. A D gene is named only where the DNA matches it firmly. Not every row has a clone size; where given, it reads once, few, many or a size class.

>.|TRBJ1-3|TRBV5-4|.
CASSLDPGTNGNTIYF
TGTGCCAGCAGCTTGGACCCGGGAACGAATGGAAACACCATATATTTT
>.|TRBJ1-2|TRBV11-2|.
CASSTTDGSSYGYTF
TGTGCCAGCAGCACCACCGACGGGTCCAGCTATGGCTACACCTTC
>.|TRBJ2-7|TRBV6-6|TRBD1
CASRGQGAVYEQYF
TGTGCCAGCAGAGGCCAGGGGGCCGTCTACGAGCAGTACTTC
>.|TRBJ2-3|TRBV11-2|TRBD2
CASSRGGTQYF
TGTGCCAGCAGCCGGGGGGGTACGCAGTATTTT
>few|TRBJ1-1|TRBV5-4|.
CASSSPGNTEAFF
TGTGCCAGCAGCTCACCCGGCAACACTGAAGCTTTCTTT
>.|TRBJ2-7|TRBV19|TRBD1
CASSRQGSSYEQYF
TGTGCCAGTAGCAGACAGGGGTCTTCCTACGAGCAGTACTTC
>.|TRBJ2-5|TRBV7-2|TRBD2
CASSPTSGGAGETQYF
TGTGCCAGCAGCCCAACTAGCGGGGGGGCGGGAGAGACCCAGTACTTC
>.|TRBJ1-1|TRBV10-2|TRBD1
CASMRQGSTEAFF
TGCGCCAGCATGCGACAGGGGAGCACTGAAGCTTTCTTT
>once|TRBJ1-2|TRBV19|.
CASSIQQASNYGYTF
TGTGCCAGTAGTATTCAACAGGCTTCTAACTATGGCTACACCTTC
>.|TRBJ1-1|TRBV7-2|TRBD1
CASSSQGHTEAFF
TGTGCCAGCAGTTCACAGGGGCACACTGAAGCTTTCTTT
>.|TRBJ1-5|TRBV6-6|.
CASSYSGQPQHF
TGTGCCAGCAGTTACTCGGGACAGCCCCAGCATTTT
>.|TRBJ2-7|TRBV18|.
CASARAVLEQYF
TGTGCCAGCGCTAGAGCCGTGTTAGAGCAGTACTTC
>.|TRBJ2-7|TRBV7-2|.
CASSSRDSYEQYF
TGTGCCAGCAGCTCGCGGGACTCCTACGAGCAGTACTTC
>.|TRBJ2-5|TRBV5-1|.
CASSSQVGETQYF
TGCGCCAGCAGCTCGCAGGTAGGAGAGACCCAGTACTTC
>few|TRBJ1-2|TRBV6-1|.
CASSASRVRNYGYTF
TGTGCCAGCAGCGCTAGCCGGGTGAGGAACTATGGCTACACCTTC